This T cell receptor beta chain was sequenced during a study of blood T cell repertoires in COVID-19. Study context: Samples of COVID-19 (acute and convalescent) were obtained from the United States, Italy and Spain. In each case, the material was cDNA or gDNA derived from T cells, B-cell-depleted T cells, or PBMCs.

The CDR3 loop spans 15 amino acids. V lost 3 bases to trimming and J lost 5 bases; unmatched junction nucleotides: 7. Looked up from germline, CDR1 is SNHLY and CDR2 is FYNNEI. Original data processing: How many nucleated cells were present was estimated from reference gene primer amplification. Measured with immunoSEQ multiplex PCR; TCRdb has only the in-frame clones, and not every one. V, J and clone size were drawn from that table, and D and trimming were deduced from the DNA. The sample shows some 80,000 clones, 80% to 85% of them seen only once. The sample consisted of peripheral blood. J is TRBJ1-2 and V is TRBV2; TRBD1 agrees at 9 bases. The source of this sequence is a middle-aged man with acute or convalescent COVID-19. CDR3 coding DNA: TGTGCCAGCAGTGATGGGGACAGGGTCTTGTATGGCTACACCTTC. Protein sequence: CASSDGDRVLYGYTF.